Presented here are 29 T cell receptor beta chains from one specimen sequenced in a study of beta chain features in type 1 diabetes (dated by TCRdb to 2016 to 2019). The full study reports these points: Type 1 diabetes patients showed a moderate but significant shortening of TCRB CDR3 length in all four CD4+ subsets.

The library was generated by the immunoSEQ multiplex PCR assay. The High Capacity cDNA Reverse Transcription Kit was used to reverse transcribe all of the isolated RNA, meaning that expressed TCRB transcripts were what got sequenced. The table comes from immuneACCESS by way of TCRdb, which keeps in-frame sequences with V and J called. Part of the clones is missing from these tables; in studies checked, under half for an unresolved V gene and the rest for unknown reasons. This sample gives about 160,000 clones in total; about 8.3% of them show up just once. The ten largest clones add up to approximately 0.54% of the sample. No cognate antigen is known for these TCRs. Sequencing used central memory CD4+ T cells from blood. Receptor source: a woman younger than 35 with type 1 diabetes.

This clone appeared a single time. The V and J genes are TRBV6-5 and TRBJ2-5; TRBD2 matches at 7 bases. Germline V gene sequence: CDR1 MNHEY, CDR2 SVGAGI. This CDR3 contains 13 residues. J was trimmed by 4 bases and V by 2 bases; bases with no gene match: 1. This CDR3 is CASSYERGETQYF. The CDR3 nucleotides are TGTGCCAGCAGTTACGAGCGGGGAGAGACCCAGTACTTC.

This clone was seen more than once but under ten times. The chain couples TRBV19 to TRBJ1-1; TRBD1 is a possible D gene (6 bases). From germline, CDR1 is LNHDA and CDR2 SQIVND (reference sequence). Trimming pared 4 bases from V and 13 bases from J, leaving 25 bases between. The CDR3 runs 15 residues. The CDR3 DNA reads as TGTGCCAGTAGTACCCAAGACTTGGTCCGGAAGGGGGTTTTCTTT. The encoded protein is CASSTQDLVRKGVFF.

The V call is TRBV5-6, the J call TRBJ2-1; D ambiguous. In germline, CDR1 is SGHDT, CDR2 YYEEEE. The CDR3 has 13 residues. Trimming took 3 bases from V and 1 from J, leaving 5 bases between them. The CDR3 nucleotides are TGTGCCAGCAGCTCAATTTCCTACAATGAGCAGTTCTTC. Its translation: CASSSISYNEQFF.

The chain couples TRBV7-9 to TRBJ2-3; 7 bases line up with TRBD2. The CDR3 extends over 16 amino acids. V shed 4 bases and J 0 bases; nucleotides not matched to a gene: 7. The germline gives CDR1 SEHNR, CDR2 FQNEAQ (reference sequence). The CDR3 spells CASSYPAGGSTDTQYF. As DNA, the CDR3 is TGTGCCAGCAGCTACCCCGCCGGGGGGAGCACAGATACGCAGTATTTT.

This clone was observed a few times. V gene TRBV5-1 combines with J gene TRBJ2-3; 11 bases are a match to TRBD1. With 4 bases clipped from V and 3 bases from J, the junction kept 7 bases outside the gene matches. This CDR3 is built from 16 residues. The germline CDR1 and CDR2 sequences are SGHRS and YFSETQ. CDR3: CASSLRDRGFTDTQYF. CDR3 DNA: TGCGCCAGCAGCCTCCGGGACAGGGGGTTTACAGATACGCAGTATTTT.

This clone was seen more than once but under ten times. The chain is built from TRBV16 and TRBJ1-6; D remains ambiguous. Trimming pared 4 bases from V and 10 bases from J, leaving 11 bases between. The germline V gene encodes CDR1 KGHSY and CDR2 FQNENV. CDR3 length equals 13 residues. The DNA for the CDR3 is TGTGCCAGCAGCCCAACCCTAGAATCACCCCTCCACTTT. Its protein product is CASSPTLESPLHF. Full variable domain (outside the CDR3, taken from reference TRBV16 and TRBJ1-6): GEEVAQTPKHLVRGEGQKAKLYCAPIKGHSYVFWYQQVLKNEFKFLISFQNENVFDETGMPKERFSAKCLPNSPCSLEIQATKLEDSAVYFCASSPTLESPLHFGNGTRLTVT.

This clone was observed a handful of times. V and J are TRBV9 and TRBJ2-7, with D possibly being TRBD2 (6 bases). This CDR3 comprises 13 residues. Trimming removed 1 base from V and 12 bases from J, with 17 bases in between. CDR1 SGDLS and CDR2 YYNGEE come from the germline V gene. CDR3 region: CASSVLAAPNRYF. The DNA for the CDR3 is TGTGCCAGCAGCGTATTAGCGGCCCCCAATCGGTACTTC. Looking up the rest from reference TRBV9 and TRBJ2-7 gives the full variable domain: DSGVTQTPKHLITATGQRVTLRCSPRSGDLSVYWYQQSLDQGLQFLIQYYNGEERAKGNILERFSAQQFPDLHSELNLSSLELGDSALYFCASSVLAAPNRYFGPGTRLTVT.

This clone has a handful of counts. The chain employs TRBV15 and TRBJ2-5; D unclear. Trimming removed 8 bases at V and 1 base at J, with 8 bases between. Germline V gene lookup returns CDR1 LNHNV and CDR2 YYDKDF (reference sequence). The CDR3 is 12 amino acids. The CDR3 reads CATASPQETQYF. CDR3 in DNA: TGTGCCACCGCGTCGCCCCAAGAGACCCAGTACTTC.

This sequence joins TRBV5-4 and TRBJ2-1; D uncertain. V was clipped by 0 bases and J by 8 bases, with 6 bases between them. The CDR3 sequence is 12 residues long. Germline values: CDR1 SGHNT, CDR2 YYREEE (reference sequence). The CDR3 DNA is TGTGCCAGCAGCTTGGCGGGTGATGAGCAGTTCTTC. Its protein product is CASSLAGDEQFF.

This clone was observed a handful of times. The rearrangement links TRBV10-3 to TRBJ2-7, with a tentative D call TRBD1 (5 bases). V was pared by 7 bases and J by 3 bases, with 16 bases between. The CDR3 has 14 residues. Germline values: CDR1 ENHRY, CDR2 SYGVKD. DNA of the CDR3: TGTGCCATCACTGAAGGGCCCCAGGGCTACGAGCAGTACTTC. Amino acids: CAITEGPQGYEQYF.

This clone was recorded a few times. V is TRBV5-1 and J is TRBJ2-5; the D is unclear. This CDR3 spans 14 amino acids. Germline CDR1 and CDR2: SGHRS and YFSETQ. V gave up 4 bases and J gave up 1 base, with 11 bases separating them. CDR3 sequence reads: CASSRRVGQETQYF. CDR3 in DNA: TGCGCCAGCAGCCGCCGCGTTGGCCAAGAGACCCAGTACTTC. Full variable domain (outside the CDR3, taken from reference TRBV5-1 and TRBJ2-5): KAGVTQTPRYLIKTRGQQVTLSCSPISGHRSVSWYQQTPGQGLQFLFEYFSETQRNKGNFPGRFSGRQFSNSRSEMNVSTLELGDSALYLCASSRRVGQETQYFGPGTRLLVL.

The chain links TRBV4-3 to TRBJ2-1; 9 bases are a match to TRBD2. Unmatched junction bases numbered 9, after V lost 0 bases and J lost 15 bases. Looked up from germline, CDR1 is LGHNA and CDR2 is YSLEER. The CDR3 is made up of 14 amino acids. The CDR3 is CASSQDLAGGRVFF. CDR3 coding DNA: TGCGCCAGCAGCCAAGATCTGGCGGGGGGGCGTGTGTTCTTC.

J is TRBJ2-7 and V is TRBV6-6; TRBD2 is a possible D gene (5 bases). The V gene's germline CDR1 is MNHNY and CDR2 SVGAGI (reference sequence). This CDR3 has 12 amino acids. V lost 6 bases and J 6 bases, leaving 12 bases between the germline ends. CDR3 loop: CASRTEGREQYF. CDR3 in DNA: TGTGCCAGCAGAACAGAGGGCCGCGAGCAGTACTTC.

The rearrangement joins TRBV5-1 to TRBJ2-5; 9 nucleotides line up with TRBD1. V shed 6 bases, J shed 2 bases, and the junction held 5 bases outside the gene matches. Germline V gene lookup returns CDR1 SGHRS and CDR2 YFSETQ. CDR3 size: 14 residues. CDR3 coding DNA: TGCGCCAGCACGGACAGGGGTGGGCAAGAGACCCAGTACTTC. It encodes CASTDRGGQETQYF.

The chain links TRBV10-2 to TRBJ2-7; perhaps TRBD1 as D (5 bases). Looked up from germline, CDR1 is WSHSY and CDR2 is SAAADI. The CDR3 extends over 13 amino acids. V was clipped by 7 bases and J by 8 bases, with 18 bases between them. CDR3 loop: CASTFAQGEQQYF. CDR3 bases: TGCGCCAGCACCTTCGCGCAGGGTGAGCAGCAGTACTTC.

This clone was seen a handful of times. The CDR3 protein is CASSYSKGAGEQFF. As DNA, the CDR3 is TGTGCCAGCAGTTACTCGAAAGGTGCGGGTGAGCAGTTCTTC. The rearrangement uses TRBV6-5 and TRBJ2-1; possible D gene TRBD2, 5 bases. The CDR3 extends over 14 amino acids. The germline V gene has CDR1 MNHEY and CDR2 SVGAGI. Trimming shortened V by 0 bases and J by 9 bases, and 12 bases separated the two germline ends.

This clone appeared a few times. V gene TRBV7-9 combines with J gene TRBJ1-2; D remains ambiguous. Germline V gives CDR1 SEHNR, CDR2 FQNEAQ (reference sequence). The CDR3 length is 12 residues. Trimming removed 5 bases from V and 8 bases from J, with 12 bases in between. The CDR3 loop reads CASSRASGGYTF. DNA for the CDR3: TGTGCCAGCAGCCGGGCCTCGGGGGGCTACACCTTC.

The V and J genes are TRBV4-3 and TRBJ2-7; possible D gene TRBD2, 6 bases. Looked up from germline, CDR1 is LGHNA and CDR2 is YSLEER. Deletions cut 3 bases from V and 4 bases from J, with 16 bases between. CDR3 length: 15 amino acids. The CDR3 reads CASSQGGRGLYEQYF. The CDR3 region has the DNA TGCGCCAGCAGCCAGGGTGGACGAGGACTATACGAGCAGTACTTC.

Only a few counts were recorded for this clone. This chain links TRBV7-8 with TRBJ2-1, with TRBD2 matching 11 bases. This CDR3 is built from 18 residues. The V and J ends lost 4 bases and 7 bases, in that order; junction bases with no gene match: 15. Germline lookup yields CDR1 SGHVS and CDR2 FQNEAQ. The CDR3: CASSSPISSGRPRNEQFF. In nucleotides, the CDR3 is TGTGCCAGCAGCTCACCTATCTCTAGCGGGAGGCCGAGAAATGAGCAGTTCTTC.

The V and J genes are TRBV18 and TRBJ1-1; the D gene is possibly TRBD1 (5 bases). Looked up from germline, CDR1 is KGHSH and CDR2 is LQKENI. V was pared by 3 bases and J by 4 bases, with 12 bases between. The CDR3 has 14 amino acids. The DNA of the CDR3 is TGTGCCAGCTCACCCGGGGGTGCGGGCACTGAAGCTTTCTTT. Its protein is CASSPGGAGTEAFF. Filled out from reference TRBV18 and TRBJ1-1, the complete variable domain reads NAGVMQNPRHLVRRRGQEARLRCSPMKGHSHVYWYRQLPEEGLKFMVYLQKENIIDESGMPKERFSAEFPKEGPSILRIQQVVRGDSAAYFCASSPGGAGTEAFFGQGTRLTVV.

The chain has TRBV18 and TRBJ1-2, with TRBD1 matching 8 bases. The CDR3 is 16 amino acids. The junction had 7 bases not matched to a gene; V was cut back by 4 bases and J by 0 bases. From germline, CDR1 is KGHSH and CDR2 LQKENI. The CDR3 DNA follows: TGTGCCAGCTCACGAGGACAGGGAGGGCCTAACTATGGCTACACCTTC. As protein: CASSRGQGGPNYGYTF. Combining the CDR3 with reference TRBV18 and TRBJ1-2 gives the whole variable domain NAGVMQNPRHLVRRRGQEARLRCSPMKGHSHVYWYRQLPEEGLKFMVYLQKENIIDESGMPKERFSAEFPKEGPSILRIQQVVRGDSAAYFCASSRGQGGPNYGYTFGSGTRLTVV.

The chain employs TRBV7-2 and TRBJ2-5; 10 bases agree with TRBD2. This CDR3 contains 16 residues. Germline CDR1 is SGHTA and CDR2 is FQGNSA. Trimming at V came to 6 bases and at J to 1 base, leaving 8 bases not matched to a gene. The CDR3 nucleotides read TGTGCCAGCAGTTACCGGACTAGCGGATTCCAAGAGACCCAGTACTTC. Encoded protein: CASSYRTSGFQETQYF.

The rearrangement joins TRBV30 to TRBJ2-5; D is unclear. With the DNA end fitting TRBJ2-7 better, the J assignment may be wrong. CDR3 size: 14 residues. The V gene's germline CDR1 is GTSNPN and CDR2 SVGIG (reference sequence). Here the CDR3 DNA reads TGTGCCTGGAGTGTCCACCCAGACTCCTACGAGCAGTACTTC. This gives the protein CAWSVHPDSYEQYF.

This clone was counted between two and nine times. V is TRBV5-6 and J is TRBJ1-1; the match to TRBD1 covers 10 bases. V gave up 5 bases and J gave up 4 bases; unmatched junction bases: 2. Germline-derived CDR1 and CDR2 are SGHDT and YYEEEE. The CDR3 consists of 13 residues. CDR3 coding DNA: TGTGCCAGCAGACGGGACAGGGGCACTGAAGCTTTCTTT. As protein: CASRRDRGTEAFF.

The chain uses TRBV10-2 and TRBJ2-7; 9 bases match TRBD2. V was pared by 7 bases and J by 6 bases, with 7 bases of the junction left unmatched. Germline V gene sequence: CDR1 WSHSY, CDR2 SAAADI. The CDR3 runs to 13 residues. This chain's CDR3 is CASNPGLASEQYF. The CDR3 DNA reads TGCGCCAGCAACCCGGGACTAGCTTCCGAGCAGTACTTC.

The chain is built from TRBV9 and TRBJ1-4; D is possibly TRBD1 (5 bases). Trimming removed 4 bases from V and 6 bases from J, with 16 bases in between. The germline CDR1 and CDR2 sequences are SGDLS and YYNGEE. The CDR3 extends over 15 amino acids. Here the CDR3 DNA reads TGTGCCAGCAGCTCGAGAAGGACGGGGGATGAAAAACTGTTTTTT. Amino acids: CASSSRRTGDEKLFF.

There are a few counts of this clone. The chain couples TRBV18 to TRBJ2-1; TRBD2 aligns across 10 bases. The junction had 10 bases not matched to a gene; V was cut back by 9 bases and J by 8 bases. CDR1 KGHSH and CDR2 LQKENI come from the germline V gene. This CDR3 has 14 amino acids. CDR3 sequence reads: CASNGLAGVDEQFF. As DNA, the CDR3 is TGTGCCAGTAACGGCCTAGCGGGAGTCGATGAGCAGTTCTTC.

This clone has more than one count but fewer than ten. The chain is built from TRBV7-2 and TRBJ1-4, with TRBD1 identical over 8 bases. This CDR3 has 15 residues. Germline values: CDR1 SGHTA, CDR2 FQGNSA. Unmatched junction bases numbered 9, after V lost 5 bases and J lost 7 bases. The CDR3 protein is CASSQFAGTGEKLFF. CDR3 in DNA: TGTGCCAGCAGCCAATTCGCCGGGACAGGTGAAAAACTGTTTTTT.

This clone came up a few times. The chain has TRBV4-2 and TRBJ2-5, with 9 bases identical to TRBD1. CDR3 length equals 15 residues. Trimming removed 3 bases from V and 3 bases from J; junction bases left unmatched: 5. Germline CDR1 is LGHNA and CDR2 is YNFKEQ. For the CDR3, the DNA is TGTGCCAGCAGCCAGCTGGGACAGGGAGAAGAGACCCAGTACTTC. This sequence encodes CASSQLGQGEETQYF.